Sequencing of this TCR beta chain was carried out in a study of OX40 agonist ivuxolimab in advanced cancers. Background on the study: Enrolled patients in dose escalation had cancers that were hepatocellular carcinoma, melanoma, renal cell or head and neck cancer. Partial responses were achieved by three patients, one with hepatocellular carcinoma and two with cutaneous melanoma.

V gave up 3 bases and J gave up 4 bases, with 13 bases separating them. Germline V gene lookup returns CDR1 LNHDA and CDR2 SQIVND (reference sequence). The CDR3 loop spans 15 amino acids. The repertoire was sequenced with immunoSEQ multiplex PCR; TCRdb's copy has only in-frame clones and lacks some. The sample consists of 60,000 to 65,000 clones, 85% to 95% of them appearing once. Sample: CD4+ or CD8+ T cells sorted from blood, taken in a trial of the OX40 agonist ivuxolimab. The rearrangement links TRBV19 to TRBJ1-5; D remains ambiguous. The clonotype was recovered from an adult with an advanced solid tumor such as melanoma, head and neck, liver or kidney cancer. DNA for the CDR3: TGTGCCAGTAGTATTGTGTGGCAGGAAAATCAGCCCCAGCATTTT. Its translation is CASSIVWQENQPQHF.